A selection of T cell receptor beta chains follows, all from one sample in a study of shared clonotypes between healthy human individuals. Clones were sequenced by immunoSEQ multiplex PCR, and TCRdb holds only the in-frame ones, with some missing. The repertoire consists of about 2,200,000 clones, with roughly 91% occurring once and the leading ten covering over 1.5%. Sequenced: naive CD8+ T cells from PBMCs. These receptor sequences come from a man aged 18-30 years in good health. Some clones in this sample may be carry-over from other donors' samples. Both conserved end residues are part of each CDR3. A D gene is named only where the DNA matches it firmly. For some rows the clone size is stated as once, few or many, or as a class when expanded; others skip it.

size	D	J	V	CDR3	DNA
NA	TRBD1	TRBJ2-2	TRBV11-2	CASSLVRGQGTGELFF	TGTGCCAGCAGCTTAGTTCGCGGACAGGGAACCGGGGAGCTGTTTTTT
NA	TRBD2	TRBJ2-7	TRBV4-1	CASSQGGGGPKEQYF	TGCGCCAGCAGCCAAGGGGGGGGAGGGCCGAAAGAGCAGTACTTC
NA	NA	TRBJ2-7	TRBV19	CASSIGGAREQYF	TGTGCCAGTAGTATAGGGGGGGCGCGCGAGCAGTACTTC
NA	TRBD1	TRBJ2-7	TRBV27	CASSFTGVSYEQYF	TGTGCCAGCAGTTTCACAGGGGTGAGCTACGAGCAGTACTTC
NA	TRBD1	TRBJ1-2	TRBV9	CASSARQGEGNGYTF	TGTGCCAGCAGCGCCCGACAGGGAGAGGGGAATGGCTACACCTTC
NA	TRBD1	TRBJ1-1	TRBV7-9	CASSSPGGQGRTEAFF	TGTGCCAGCAGCTCCCCGGGCGGACAGGGAAGAACTGAAGCTTTCTTT
NA	TRBD1	TRBJ1-1	TRBV30	CAWRRDRGNTEAFF	TGTGCCTGGAGGAGGGACAGGGGGAACACTGAAGCTTTCTTT
NA	TRBD1	TRBJ2-3	TRBV28	CASSLTGDTDTQYF	TGTGCCAGCAGTCTGACAGGGGACACAGATACGCAGTATTTT
once	NA	TRBJ2-2	TRBV9	CASSPWASTGELFF	TGTGCCAGCAGCCCATGGGCCAGCACCGGGGAGCTGTTTTTT
NA	TRBD2	TRBJ2-1	TRBV2	CASLSGGSYNEQFF	TGTGCCAGTCTATCGGGAGGGTCCTACAATGAGCAGTTCTTC
NA	NA	TRBJ1-5	TRBV30	CAWSVRVANQPQHF	TGTGCCTGGAGTGTGAGGGTTGCCAATCAGCCCCAGCATTTT
NA	NA	TRBJ2-7	TRBV11-3	CASSLETGYEQYF	TGTGCCAGCAGCTTAGAGACAGGCTACGAGCAGTACTTC
NA	TRBD1	TRBJ2-7	TRBV4-1	CASSQLPGQGSTPGIYEQYF	TGCGCCAGCAGCCAATTACCGGGACAGGGGTCCACCCCCGGAATCTACGAGCAGTACTTC
NA	NA	TRBJ2-7	TRBV29-1	CSVLIMTGTGTYEQYF	TGCAGCGTTCTAATTATGACGGGGACTGGAACCTACGAGCAGTACTTC
NA	NA	TRBJ2-3	TRBV7-3	CASSRVGDTQYF	TGTGCCAGCAGCCGGGTGGGAGACACGCAGTATTTT
NA	NA	TRBJ1-2	TRBV23-1	CASSPASGGYTF	TGCGCCAGCAGTCCCGCCTCGGGGGGCTACACCTTC
NA	TRBD1	TRBJ2-1	TRBV5-1	CASSSRGRRNEQFF	TGCGCCAGCAGCTCCAGGGGGCGCAGGAATGAGCAGTTCTTC